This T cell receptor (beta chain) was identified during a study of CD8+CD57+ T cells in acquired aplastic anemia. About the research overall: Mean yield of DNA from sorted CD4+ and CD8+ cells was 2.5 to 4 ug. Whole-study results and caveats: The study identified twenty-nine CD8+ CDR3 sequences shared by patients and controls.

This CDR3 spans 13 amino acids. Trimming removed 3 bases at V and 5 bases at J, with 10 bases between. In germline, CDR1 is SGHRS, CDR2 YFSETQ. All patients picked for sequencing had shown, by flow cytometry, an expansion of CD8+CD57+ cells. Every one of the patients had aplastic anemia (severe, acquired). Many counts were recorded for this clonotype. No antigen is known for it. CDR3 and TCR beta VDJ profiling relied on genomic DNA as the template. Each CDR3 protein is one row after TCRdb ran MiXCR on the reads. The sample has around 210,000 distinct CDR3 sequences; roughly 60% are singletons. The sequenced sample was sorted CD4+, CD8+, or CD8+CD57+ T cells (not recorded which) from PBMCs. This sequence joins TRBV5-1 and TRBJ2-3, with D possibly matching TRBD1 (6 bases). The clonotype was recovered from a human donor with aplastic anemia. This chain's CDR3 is CASSSFRGDTQYF. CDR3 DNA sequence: TGCGCCAGCAGCTCCTTCAGGGGAGATACGCAGTATTTT.